The entry below describes one TCR beta chain. Its antigen is undetermined. TCRdb reprocessed the 5' RACE reads with MiXCR, giving one entry per CDR3 protein. The sample lists around 680,000 distinct CDR3 sequences, around 8.6% occurring once. This specimen belongs to a study of identical twins. Study conclusions and caveats: Within beta out-of-frame sequences, the excess sharing observed between twins was weaker. Where out-of-frame alpha sequences were twin-shared, they showed excess low generation probability. Zero-insertion findings could be partly confounded by invariant cells (MAIT and iNKT cells). With abundant cord blood beta clonotypes, insertions were fewer; memory repertoires showed no such pattern.

CDR1 ENHRY and CDR2 SYGVKD come from the germline V gene. With 3 bases removed from V and 3 bases from J, the gap between germline ends came to 5 bases. The CDR3 spans 12 residues. This sample also belongs to another study, concerning yellow fever vaccine responses in identical twins.

This clonotype originated in a woman aged 18-35 years in good health. The chain employs TRBV10-3 and TRBJ2-5; D remains unclear. Sequenced material: PBMCs. CDR3 in amino acids: CAISETEETQYF. CDR3 nucleotide sequence: TGTGCCATCAGTGAAACGGAAGAGACCCAGTACTTC.